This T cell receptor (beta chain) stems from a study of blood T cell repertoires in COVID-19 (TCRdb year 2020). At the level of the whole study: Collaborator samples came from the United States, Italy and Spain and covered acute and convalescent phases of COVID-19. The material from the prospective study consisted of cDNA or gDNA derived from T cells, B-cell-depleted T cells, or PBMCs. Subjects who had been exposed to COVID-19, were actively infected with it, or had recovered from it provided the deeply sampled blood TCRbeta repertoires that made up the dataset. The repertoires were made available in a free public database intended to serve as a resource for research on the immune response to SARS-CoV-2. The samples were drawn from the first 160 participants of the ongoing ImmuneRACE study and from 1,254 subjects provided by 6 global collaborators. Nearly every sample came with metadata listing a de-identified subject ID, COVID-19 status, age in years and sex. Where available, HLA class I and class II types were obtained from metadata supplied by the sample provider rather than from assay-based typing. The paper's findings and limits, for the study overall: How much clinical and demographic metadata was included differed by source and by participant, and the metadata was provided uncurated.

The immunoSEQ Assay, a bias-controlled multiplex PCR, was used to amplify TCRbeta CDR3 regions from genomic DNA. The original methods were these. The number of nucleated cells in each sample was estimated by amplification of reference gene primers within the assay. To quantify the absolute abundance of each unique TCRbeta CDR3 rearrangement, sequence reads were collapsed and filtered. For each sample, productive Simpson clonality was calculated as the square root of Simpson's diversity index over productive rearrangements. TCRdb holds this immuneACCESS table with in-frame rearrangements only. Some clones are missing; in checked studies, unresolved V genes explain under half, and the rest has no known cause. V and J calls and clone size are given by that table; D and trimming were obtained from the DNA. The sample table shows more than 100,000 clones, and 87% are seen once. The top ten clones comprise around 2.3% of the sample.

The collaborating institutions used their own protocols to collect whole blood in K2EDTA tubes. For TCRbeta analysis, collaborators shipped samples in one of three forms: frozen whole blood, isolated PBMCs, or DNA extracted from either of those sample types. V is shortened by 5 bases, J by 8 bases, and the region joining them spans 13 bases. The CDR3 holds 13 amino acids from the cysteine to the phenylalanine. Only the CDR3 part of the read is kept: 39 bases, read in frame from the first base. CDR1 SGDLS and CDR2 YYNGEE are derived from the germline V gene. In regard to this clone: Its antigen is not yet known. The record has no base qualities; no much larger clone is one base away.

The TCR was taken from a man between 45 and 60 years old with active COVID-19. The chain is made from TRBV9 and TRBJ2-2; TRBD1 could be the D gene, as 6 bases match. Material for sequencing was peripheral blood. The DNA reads TGTGCCAGCAGAGGAGACAGGAGGGGGGAGCTGTTTTTT. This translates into CASRGDRRGELFF.